Shown below are 15 T cell receptor beta chains from a single sample sequenced in a study of beta chain features in type 1 diabetes. Study-level points and caveats: Shorter TCRB CDR3s, moderately but significantly so, were found in Type 1 diabetes patients in all four CD4+ subsets.

Expressed TCRB transcripts were sequenced after all isolated RNA was converted to cDNA. Produced via immunoSEQ multiplex PCR; TCRdb's table is partial and in-frame only. The sample carries 85,000 to 110,000 clones, about 26% recorded once. These receptors' targets are unknown. Sequences were obtained from central memory CD4+ T cells from blood. Receptors were obtained from a woman aged 18-30 years with type 1 diabetes.

The V and J genes are TRBV28 and TRBJ1-2; no definite D call. The germline V gene encodes CDR1 MDHEN and CDR2 SYDVKM. The germline V and J ends were trimmed by 6 bases and 2 bases, with 4 bases remaining between them. This CDR3 contains 11 residues. DNA for the CDR3: TGTGCCAGCAGCCTAAACTATGGCTACACCTTC. Encoded protein: CASSLNYGYTF.

V usage is TRBV18 and J usage is TRBJ2-7; TRBD1 aligns across 7 bases. From germline, CDR1 is KGHSH and CDR2 LQKENI. CDR3 length: 14 amino acids. V gave up 3 bases and J gave up 5 bases; unmatched junction bases: 7. CDR3 nucleotide sequence: TGTGCCAGCTCACCCAGGGACAGTCTTGACGAGCAGTACTTC. It encodes CASSPRDSLDEQYF.

This clone was detected a few times. The rearrangement links TRBV6-5 to TRBJ2-5; TRBD1 matches at 9 bases. This CDR3 region has 15 residues. With V trimmed by 6 bases and J by 3 bases, 8 bases remained unmatched. Germline-derived CDR1 and CDR2 are MNHEY and SVGAGI. The CDR3 coding sequence is TGTGCCAGCAGAGGGACCGGGACAGGGAAAGAGACCCAGTACTTC. Translating gives CASRGTGTGKETQYF.

The V call is TRBV6-6, the J call TRBJ2-1; D is perhaps TRBD1 (6 bases). Trimming took off 10 bases at V and 2 bases at J, with 9 bases between the two ends. Germline V gives CDR1 MNHNY, CDR2 SVGAGI (reference sequence). This CDR3 is built from 12 residues. Here the CDR3 reads CAIRTAYNEQFF. CDR3 in DNA: TGTGCCATTAGGACAGCCTACAATGAGCAGTTCTTC.

This clone has only a few counts. This chain connects TRBV6-5 to TRBJ1-2; 7 nucleotides line up with TRBD1. The CDR3 contains 14 residues. CDR1 is MNHEY and CDR2 is SVGAGI in the germline V gene. V was pared by 5 bases and J by 2 bases, with 5 bases of the junction left unmatched. This CDR3 reads CASSGRQGNYGYTF. CDR3 DNA sequence: TGTGCCAGCAGTGGACGACAGGGAAACTATGGCTACACCTTC.

This chain links TRBV4-1 with TRBJ2-1; perhaps TRBD2 as D (6 bases). The V end lost 4 bases, the J end lost 9 bases, and 19 bases lay between the germline ends. This CDR3 is 15 amino acids long. Germline V gives CDR1 MGHRA, CDR2 YSYEKL. CDR3: CASSRSERLVSEQFF. The CDR3, as DNA: TGCGCCAGCAGCCGATCCGAACGACTAGTTAGTGAGCAGTTCTTC.

The gene calls are TRBV10-3 and TRBJ2-5; 9 bases are a match to TRBD1. The CDR3 is 15 residues long. CDR1 is ENHRY and CDR2 is SYGVKD in the germline V gene. The V gene end was trimmed by 8 bases and the J gene end by 5 bases; junction bases not matched to a gene: 12. CDR3: CAISSRNRGPETQYF. CDR3 nucleotide sequence: TGTGCCATCTCTTCCCGAAACAGGGGGCCGGAGACCCAGTACTTC.

The V call is TRBV19, the J call TRBJ2-6; 10 nucleotides line up with TRBD2. The V gene's germline CDR1 is LNHDA and CDR2 SQIVND (reference sequence). The length of the CDR3 is 16 residues. J was trimmed by 4 bases and V by 7 bases; bases with no gene match: 7. CDR3 DNA sequence: TGTGCCAGTACCCAGCGGGGGGGCAACGGGGCCAACGTCCTGACTTTC. Translation gives CASTQRGGNGANVLTF.

This clone was detected a few times. This chain connects TRBV28 to TRBJ2-7; TRBD1 is a possible D gene (5 bases). Deletions cut 7 bases from V and 3 bases from J, with 7 bases between. The germline V gene encodes CDR1 MDHEN and CDR2 SYDVKM. This CDR3 region has 11 residues. CDR3 coding DNA: TGTGCCAGCATAGGACACTACGAGCAGTACTTC. Protein sequence: CASIGHYEQYF. Supplemented by reference TRBV28 and TRBJ2-7, the full variable domain reads DVKVTQSSRYLVKRTGEKVFLECVQDMDHENMFWYRQDPGLGLRLIYFSYDVKMKEKGDIPEGYSVSREKKERFSLILESASTNQTSMYLCASIGHYEQYFGPGTRLTVT.

The genes are TRBV7-3 and TRBJ2-2; perhaps TRBD2 as D (5 bases). The CDR3 contains 14 residues. Between the trimmed V and J ends, which lost 2 bases and 8 bases, there was a span of 12 bases. Germline V CDR1 and CDR2: SGHTA, FQGTGA. The DNA for the CDR3 is TGTGCCAGCAGCTTATCCGGGATTTCTGGGGAGCTGTTTTTT. Its translation is CASSLSGISGELFF.

A word on this clone: This CDR3 is also generated by other DNA sequences in the sample. This rearrangement joins TRBV7-8 to TRBJ2-1; TRBD2 matches at 9 bases. Germline V lookup: CDR1 SGHVS, CDR2 FQNEAQ. Losses at the gene ends were 1 base for V and 0 bases for J; bases not matched to a gene: 4. CDR3 length equals 17 residues. CDR3 residues: CASSLGGSGSSYNEQFF. The CDR3 DNA sequence: TGTGCCAGCAGCTTAGGCGGTAGCGGGAGCTCCTACAATGAGCAGTTCTTC. Drawing the rest from reference TRBV7-8 and TRBJ2-1, the complete variable domain is GAGVSQSPRYKVAKRGQDVALRCDPISGHVSLFWYQQALGQGPEFLTYFQNEAQLDKSGLPSDRFFAERPEGSVSTLKIQRTQQEDSAVYLCASSLGGSGSSYNEQFFGPGTRLTVL.

This clone was seen more than once but under ten times. One end of the junction is discordant with germline, which a read error may explain. V is TRBV7-9 and J is TRBJ2-5, with 8 bases fitting TRBD2. Germline CDR1 and CDR2: SEHNR and FQNEAQ (reference sequence). The CDR3 totals 18 residues. DNA for the CDR3: TGTGCCAGCAGATCCGGGGGGGGCGGCCCGGTCAGACAAGGGACCCAGTACTTC. Protein: CASRSGGGGPVRQGTQYF.

The CDR3 nucleotides read TGTGCCAGCAGTTACGAAGGGGGCAGTCAGCCCCAGCATTTT. As protein: CASSYEGGSQPQHF. V is TRBV6-5 and J is TRBJ1-5; 7 bases align to TRBD1. V shed 2 bases, J shed 6 bases, and the junction held 4 bases outside the gene matches. CDR3 length: 14 amino acids. CDR1 and CDR2 from the germline V gene are MNHEY and SVGAGI.

The J gene is TRBJ2-5, the V gene TRBV5-4; tentatively, D is TRBD1 (5 bases). There are 14 residues in the CDR3. Germline V gene data show CDR1 as SGHNT and CDR2 as YYREEE (reference sequence). Trimming removed 0 bases at V and 5 bases at J, with 11 bases between. The CDR3 sequence is CASSLVQGRETQYF. The CDR3 DNA reads as TGTGCCAGCAGCTTGGTTCAGGGTCGCGAGACCCAGTACTTC.

Only a few counts were recorded for this clone. V is TRBV28 and J is TRBJ2-3; 9 bases map to TRBD2. Trimming at V came to 6 bases and at J to 4 bases, leaving 8 bases not matched to a gene. The length of the CDR3 is 15 residues. CDR1 is MDHEN and CDR2 is SYDVKM in the germline V gene. This CDR3 is CASRGSGSRADTQYF. As DNA, the CDR3 is TGTGCCAGCAGGGGTAGCGGGAGTCGAGCAGATACGCAGTATTTT. Filled out from reference TRBV28 and TRBJ2-3, the complete variable domain reads DVKVTQSSRYLVKRTGEKVFLECVQDMDHENMFWYRQDPGLGLRLIYFSYDVKMKEKGDIPEGYSVSREKKERFSLILESASTNQTSMYLCASRGSGSRADTQYFGPGTRLTVL.